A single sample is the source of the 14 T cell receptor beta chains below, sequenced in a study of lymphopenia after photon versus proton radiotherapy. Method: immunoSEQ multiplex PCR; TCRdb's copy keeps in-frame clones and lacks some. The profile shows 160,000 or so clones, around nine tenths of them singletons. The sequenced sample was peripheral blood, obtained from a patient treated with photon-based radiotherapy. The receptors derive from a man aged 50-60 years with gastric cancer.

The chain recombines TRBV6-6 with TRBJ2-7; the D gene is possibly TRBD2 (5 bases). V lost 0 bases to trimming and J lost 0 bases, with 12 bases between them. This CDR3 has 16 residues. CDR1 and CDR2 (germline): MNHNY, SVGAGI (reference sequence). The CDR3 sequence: CASSYSLGSGSYEQYF. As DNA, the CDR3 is TGTGCCAGCAGTTACTCGTTGGGGAGCGGCTCCTACGAGCAGTACTTC.

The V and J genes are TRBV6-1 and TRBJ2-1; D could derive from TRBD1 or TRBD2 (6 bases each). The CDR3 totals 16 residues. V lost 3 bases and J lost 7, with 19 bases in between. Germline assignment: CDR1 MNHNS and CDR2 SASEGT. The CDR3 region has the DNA TGTGCCAGCAGTGAGAGGAGGGGGGACACTAGGAATGAGCAGTTCTTC. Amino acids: CASSERRGDTRNEQFF.

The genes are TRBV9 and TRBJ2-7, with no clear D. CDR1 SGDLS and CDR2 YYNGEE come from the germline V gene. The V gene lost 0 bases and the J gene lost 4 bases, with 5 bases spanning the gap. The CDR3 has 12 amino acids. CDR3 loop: CASSVDGYEQYF. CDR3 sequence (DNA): TGTGCCAGCAGCGTAGATGGATACGAGCAGTACTTC.

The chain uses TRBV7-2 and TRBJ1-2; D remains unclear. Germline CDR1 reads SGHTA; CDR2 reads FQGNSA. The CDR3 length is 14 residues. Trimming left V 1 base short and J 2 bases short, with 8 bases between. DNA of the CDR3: TGTGCCAGCAGCTTAGGCCCAGTCAACTATGGCTACACCTTC. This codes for CASSLGPVNYGYTF.

The CDR3 DNA reads as TGTGCCAGCAGAGCGGGAGGGGGACTGTTCTTC. Translating gives CASRAGGGLFF. V usage is TRBV2 and J usage is TRBJ2-1; TRBD2 agrees at 10 bases. Trimming cost V 6 bases and J 15 bases; bases outside gene matches: 5. CDR1 and CDR2 (germline): SNHLY, FYNNEI. The CDR3 extends over 11 amino acids.

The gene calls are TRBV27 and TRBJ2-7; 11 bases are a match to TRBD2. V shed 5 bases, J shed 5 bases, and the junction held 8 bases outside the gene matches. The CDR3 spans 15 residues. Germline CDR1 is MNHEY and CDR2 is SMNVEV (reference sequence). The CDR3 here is CASSPTSGSTNEQYF. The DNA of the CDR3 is TGTGCCAGCAGTCCTACTAGCGGGAGTACCAACGAGCAGTACTTC.

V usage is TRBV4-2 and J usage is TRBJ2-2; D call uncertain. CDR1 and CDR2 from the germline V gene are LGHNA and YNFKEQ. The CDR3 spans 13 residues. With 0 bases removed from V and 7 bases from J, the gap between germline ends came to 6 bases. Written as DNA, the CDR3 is TGTGCCAGCAGCCAAGATATAGTCGGGGAGCTGTTTTTT. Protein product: CASSQDIVGELFF.

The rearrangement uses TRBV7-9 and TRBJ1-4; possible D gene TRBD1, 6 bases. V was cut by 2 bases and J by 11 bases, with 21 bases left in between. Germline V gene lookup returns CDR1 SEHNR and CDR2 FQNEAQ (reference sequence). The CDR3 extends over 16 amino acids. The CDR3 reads CASSLRGDGQRAKLFF. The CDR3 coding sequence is TGTGCCAGCAGCTTAAGGGGCGACGGACAGCGGGCGAAACTGTTTTTT.

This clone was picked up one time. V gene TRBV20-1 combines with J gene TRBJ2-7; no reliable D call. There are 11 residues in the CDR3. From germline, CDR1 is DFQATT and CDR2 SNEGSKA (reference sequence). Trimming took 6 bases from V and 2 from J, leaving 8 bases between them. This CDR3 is CSAPVAYEQYF. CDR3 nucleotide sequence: TGCAGTGCGCCTGTAGCCTACGAGCAGTACTTC.

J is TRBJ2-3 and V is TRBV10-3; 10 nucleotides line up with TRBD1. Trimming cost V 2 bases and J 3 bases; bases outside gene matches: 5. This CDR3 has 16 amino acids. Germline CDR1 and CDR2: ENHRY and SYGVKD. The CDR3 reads CAISEGWTGGTDTQYF. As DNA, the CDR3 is TGTGCCATCAGTGAGGGGTGGACAGGGGGTACAGATACGCAGTATTTT.

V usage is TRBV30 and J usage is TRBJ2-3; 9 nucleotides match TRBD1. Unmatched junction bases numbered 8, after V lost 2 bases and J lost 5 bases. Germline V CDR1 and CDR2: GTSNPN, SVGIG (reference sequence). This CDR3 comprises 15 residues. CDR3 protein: CAWSPGDRDEDTQYF. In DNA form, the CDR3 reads TGTGCCTGGAGTCCAGGGGACAGGGATGAAGATACGCAGTATTTT.

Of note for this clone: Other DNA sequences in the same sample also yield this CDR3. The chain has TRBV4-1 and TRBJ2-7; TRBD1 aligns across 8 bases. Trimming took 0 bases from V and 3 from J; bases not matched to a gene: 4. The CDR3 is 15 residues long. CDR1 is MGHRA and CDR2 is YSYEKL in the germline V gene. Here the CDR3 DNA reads TGCGCCAGCAGCCAAGATCGACAGGGGTTCTACGAGCAGTACTTC. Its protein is CASSQDRQGFYEQYF.

The CDR3 sequence is CASRTRGGTEAFF. As DNA, the CDR3 is TGTGCCAGCAGGACACGGGGCGGCACTGAAGCTTTCTTT. The chain couples TRBV2 to TRBJ1-1; D may be TRBD1 (5 bases). The CDR3 contains 13 residues. Trimming took off 6 bases at V and 4 bases at J, with 12 bases between the two ends. Germline assignment: CDR1 SNHLY and CDR2 FYNNEI. Complete variable domain (other parts from reference TRBV2 and TRBJ1-1): EPEVTQTPSHQVTQMGQEVILRCVPISNHLYFYWYRQILGQKVEFLVSFYNNEISEKSEIFDDQFSVERPDGSNFTLKIRSTKLEDSAMYFCASRTRGGTEAFFGQGTRLTVV.

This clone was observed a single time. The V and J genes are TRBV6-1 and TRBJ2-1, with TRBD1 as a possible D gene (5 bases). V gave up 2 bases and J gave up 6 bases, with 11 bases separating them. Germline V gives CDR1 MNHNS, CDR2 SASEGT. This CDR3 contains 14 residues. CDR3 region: CASSEQGALNEQFF. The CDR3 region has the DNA TGTGCCAGCAGTGAACAAGGGGCACTCAATGAGCAGTTCTTC.